Shown below are 23 T cell receptor beta chains from a single sample sequenced in a study of control samples from healthy donors and cancer patients. The data were produced by immunoSEQ multiplex PCR, yet TCRdb's version contains in-frame clones alone and is incomplete. The profile shows over 110,000 clones, roughly 92% of them singletons. Input material: blood. These receptor sequences come from a man aged 25 to 40 in good health.

This chain joins TRBV5-4 and TRBJ2-5; 12 bases map to TRBD1. CDR1 and CDR2 from the germline V gene are SGHNT and YYREEE (reference sequence). The CDR3 totals 16 residues. V shed 4 bases and J 5 bases; nucleotides not matched to a gene: 9. CDR3 nucleotides: TGTGCCAGCAGCCTAGGGACAGGGGGCGTTCGGGAGACCCAGTACTTC. Protein sequence: CASSLGTGGVRETQYF.

The rearrangement links TRBV29-1 to TRBJ2-5; tentatively, D is TRBD1 or TRBD2 (5 bases each). CDR1 SQVTM and CDR2 ANQGSEA come from the germline V gene. V was pared by 1 base and J by 5 bases, with 14 bases between. This CDR3 comprises 14 residues. The CDR3 region is CSVEVPGRGETQYF. CDR3 DNA sequence: TGCAGCGTTGAAGTTCCGGGGCGAGGGGAGACCCAGTACTTC.

V gene TRBV13 combines with J gene TRBJ2-3; no clear D gene. The CDR3 extends over 13 amino acids. Per the germline V gene, CDR1 is PRHDT and CDR2 is FYEKMQ (reference sequence). Trimming took 1 base from V and 0 from J, leaving 2 bases between them. The CDR3 nucleotides read TGTGCCAGCAGCTTAGTCAGCACAGATACGCAGTATTTT. Amino acids: CASSLVSTDTQYF.

The chain joins TRBV5-1 to TRBJ1-1; 7 positions agree with TRBD1. Germline trimming cut 1 base from V and 0 bases from J; bases unmatched to any gene: 3. This CDR3 region has 15 residues. Per the germline V gene, CDR1 is SGHRS and CDR2 is YFSETQ. This CDR3 reads CASSLWTGMNTEAFF. The CDR3 DNA follows: TGCGCCAGCAGCTTGTGGACAGGCATGAACACTGAAGCTTTCTTT.

The chain carries TRBV29-1 and TRBJ1-2, with 10 positions matching TRBD1. CDR1 and CDR2 (germline): SQVTM, ANQGSEA. The CDR3 runs to 14 residues. The trim removed 5 bases at V and 5 bases at J, leaving 8 bases unmatched. CDR3 residues: CSVLGTGESYGYTF. CDR3 sequence (DNA): TGCAGCGTTCTGGGGACAGGGGAATCTTATGGCTACACCTTC.

The CDR3 nucleotides are TGTGCCTGGGGGGACGGATCCTACGAGCAGTACTTC. As protein: CAWGDGSYEQYF. The chain combines TRBV30 with TRBJ2-7; D tentatively reads TRBD1 or TRBD2 (5 bases each). V gave up 5 bases and J gave up 1 base, with 9 bases separating them. This CDR3 comprises 12 residues. CDR1 is GTSNPN, CDR2 SVGIG, per germline (reference sequence).

This clone was recorded a few times. The chain is built from TRBV4-1 and TRBJ1-3; possible D gene TRBD1, 5 bases. CDR1 MGHRA and CDR2 YSYEKL come from the germline V gene. Trimming took 1 base from V and 0 from J, leaving 10 bases between them. CDR3 size: 16 residues. The CDR3 coding sequence is TGCGCCAGCAGCCAAGCTGGGACTCTCTCTGGAAACACCATATATTTT. Residues: CASSQAGTLSGNTIYF.

The chain links TRBV7-8 to TRBJ2-1; D remains unclear. The length of the CDR3 is 11 residues. The germline V and J ends were trimmed by 7 bases and 7 bases, with 8 bases remaining between them. Germline-derived CDR1 and CDR2 are SGHVS and FQNEAQ. The CDR3 DNA is TGTGCCAGCAAGAAAGAGAATGAGCAGTTCTTC. This codes for CASKKENEQFF.

The chain couples TRBV2 to TRBJ2-1, with unresolved D. This CDR3 region has 15 residues. Trimming took 6 bases from V and 0 from J, leaving 12 bases between them. Germline CDR1 and CDR2: SNHLY and FYNNEI. The CDR3 protein is CASSSDLSSYNEQFF. In DNA form, the CDR3 reads TGTGCCAGCAGCTCGGACCTGTCCTCCTACAATGAGCAGTTCTTC.

The CDR3 here is CASSQLGQGAKNIQYF. Written as DNA, the CDR3 is TGCGCCAGCAGCCAATTGGGACAGGGGGCCAAAAACATTCAGTACTTC. V and J are TRBV4-1 and TRBJ2-4; 10 bases line up with TRBD1. Germline V CDR1 and CDR2: MGHRA, YSYEKL. CDR3 length: 16 residues. V shed 2 bases, J shed 1 base, and the junction held 2 bases outside the gene matches.

Only one count was recorded for this clone. The V call is TRBV30, the J call TRBJ1-1, with D unresolved. Germline loops: CDR1 GTSNPN, CDR2 SVGIG (reference sequence). The V gene lost 6 bases and the J gene lost 1 base, with 12 bases spanning the gap. The CDR3 spans 13 residues. CDR3 sequence (DNA): TGTGCCTGTCAACCGGAAACGAACACTGAAGCTTTCTTT. Encoded protein: CACQPETNTEAFF.

V usage is TRBV9 and J usage is TRBJ1-4; D unresolved. Trimming pared 0 bases from V and 4 bases from J, leaving 13 bases between. The CDR3 has 16 residues. Germline V gene lookup returns CDR1 SGDLS and CDR2 YYNGEE. CDR3 region: CASSVGGRSHNEKLFF. In nucleotides, the CDR3 is TGTGCCAGCAGCGTAGGTGGCCGCTCCCATAATGAAAAACTGTTTTTT.

V gene TRBV5-4 combines with J gene TRBJ2-1; the D gene could be TRBD1 or TRBD2 (5 bases each). From germline, CDR1 is SGHNT and CDR2 YYREEE (reference sequence). The V end lost 0 bases, the J end lost 5 bases, and 12 bases lay between the germline ends. The CDR3 is made up of 15 amino acids. The CDR3 loop is CASSLGRGDNNEQFF. CDR3 nucleotides: TGTGCCAGCAGCTTGGGCCGGGGCGATAACAATGAGCAGTTCTTC.

The V gene is TRBV28, the J gene TRBJ2-2; D tentatively reads TRBD1 or TRBD2 (5 bases each). The CDR3 spans 17 residues. V was cut by 5 bases and J by 3 bases, with 19 bases left in between. Germline V gene sequence: CDR1 MDHEN, CDR2 SYDVKM. CDR3 nucleotide sequence: TGTGCCAGCAGTACCCGGGACGGATATCCCTACACCGGGGAGCTGTTTTTT. It yields the protein CASSTRDGYPYTGELFF.

V gene TRBV29-1 combines with J gene TRBJ2-3, with TRBD1 matching over 7 bases. With V trimmed by 5 bases and J by 1 base, 6 bases remained unmatched. Germline V CDR1 and CDR2: SQVTM, ANQGSEA. The CDR3 spans 14 residues. This chain's CDR3 is CSVQGGYGTDTQYF. In nucleotides, the CDR3 is TGCAGCGTTCAAGGGGGCTATGGCACAGATACGCAGTATTTT.

The J gene is TRBJ1-2, the V gene TRBV30, with 10 bases fitting TRBD1. The CDR3 consists of 15 residues. V was pared by 0 bases and J by 3 bases, with 4 bases of the junction left unmatched. Germline-derived CDR1 and CDR2 are GTSNPN and SVGIG (reference sequence). The CDR3 is CAWSVGTGVYYGYTF. The CDR3 DNA reads TGTGCCTGGAGTGTTGGGACAGGGGTTTACTATGGCTACACCTTC.

The J gene is TRBJ2-7, the V gene TRBV30; 9 bases match TRBD2. The V gene end was trimmed by 3 bases and the J gene end by 6 bases; junction bases not matched to a gene: 6. Per the germline V gene, CDR1 is GTSNPN and CDR2 is SVGIG (reference sequence). CDR3 length: 13 residues. CDR3 bases: TGTGCCTGGAGGTTAGCGGGAGTCTCCGAGCAGTACTTC. It specifies CAWRLAGVSEQYF.

The chain is built from TRBV18 and TRBJ1-1; TRBD1 agrees at 9 bases. Germline V gives CDR1 KGHSH, CDR2 LQKENI. This CDR3 region has 16 residues. J was trimmed by 0 bases and V by 3 bases; bases with no gene match: 5. Here the CDR3 reads CASSPWTGAMNTEAFF. The CDR3, as DNA: TGTGCCAGCTCACCTTGGACAGGGGCAATGAACACTGAAGCTTTCTTT.

The chain carries TRBV19 and TRBJ2-1; possible D gene TRBD1, 5 bases. CDR1 and CDR2 (germline): LNHDA, SQIVND (reference sequence). V lost 4 bases, J lost 0 bases, and 16 bases lay in between. This CDR3 spans 17 amino acids. In DNA, the CDR3 is TGTGCCAGTAGTAACCCCCATGGGGCAAGCTCCTACAATGAGCAGTTCTTC. Amino acid sequence: CASSNPHGASSYNEQFF. Drawing the rest from reference TRBV19 and TRBJ2-1, the complete variable domain is DGGITQSPKYLFRKEGQNVTLSCEQNLNHDAMYWYRQDPGQGLRLIYYSQIVNDFQKGDIAEGYSVSREKKESFPLTVTSAQKNPTAFYLCASSNPHGASSYNEQFFGPGTRLTVL.

This rearrangement joins TRBV6-8 to TRBJ2-7; D perhaps matches TRBD1 (5 bases). CDR3 size: 15 residues. Per germline, CDR1 MNHGY and CDR2 SAAAGT. The V end was cut by 0 bases, the J end by 5 bases, with 14 bases between. CDR3 in amino acids: CASSYSAGYFDEQYF. Written as DNA, the CDR3 is TGTGCCAGCAGTTACTCAGCAGGGTATTTCGACGAGCAGTACTTC.

The chain uses TRBV7-2 and TRBJ1-2, with 7 bases identical to TRBD1. Germline loops: CDR1 SGHTA, CDR2 FQGNSA. This CDR3 is 15 amino acids long. V was clipped by 0 bases and J by 4 bases; unmatched bases: 5. The CDR3 spells CASSLAPGGAYGYTF. The CDR3 DNA reads as TGTGCCAGCAGCTTAGCGCCAGGGGGGGCCTATGGCTACACCTTC.

The rearrangement links TRBV11-3 to TRBJ2-1; D gene ambiguous. Germline V gene data show CDR1 as SGHNT and CDR2 as YENEEA. Trimming removed 5 bases from V and 0 bases from J, with 11 bases in between. The CDR3 contains 15 residues. CDR3 nucleotides: TGTGCCAGCAGCCAAGGACGGAGCTCCTACAATGAGCAGTTCTTC. It codes for CASSQGRSSYNEQFF.

The chain joins TRBV6-1 to TRBJ1-5, with D unclear. Trimming took off 3 bases at V and 1 base at J, with 4 bases between the two ends. This CDR3 is built from 13 residues. The V gene's germline CDR1 is MNHNS and CDR2 SASEGT. The DNA for the CDR3 is TGTGCCAGCAGTGAGAAAAGCAATCAGCCCCAGCATTTT. Its translation is CASSEKSNQPQHF.